This is a list of T cell receptor beta chains from one sample in a study of blood T cell repertoires in COVID-19. Clones were sequenced by immunoSEQ multiplex PCR, and TCRdb holds only the in-frame ones, with some missing. Among about 120,000 clones listed, 77% were seen once. What was sequenced was peripheral blood. The receptors shown here come from a human donor in a cohort sampled during active COVID-19. Each CDR3 is given with its conserved first and last residue. Fields, in order: clone size, D gene, V gene, J gene, CDR3 DNA, CDR3 protein. The D gene is left open where the match is weak. Clone size is shown for a subset of rows, as once, few, many or a class of expanded clone.

clone size: once; D gene: NA; V gene: TRBV5-5; J gene: TRBJ2-7; CDR3 DNA: TGTGCCAGCAGCAGAACTACCTACGAGCAGTACTTC; CDR3 protein: CASSRTTYEQYF
clone size: NA; D gene: TRBD2; V gene: TRBV6-1; J gene: TRBJ2-7; CDR3 DNA: TGTGCCAGCAGTGAAGGCTGGGCTAGCGGGAGGTACGAGCAGTACTTC; CDR3 protein: CASSEGWASGRYEQYF
clone size: once; D gene: NA; V gene: TRBV4-1; J gene: TRBJ2-3; CDR3 DNA: TGCGCCAGCAGCCAAGATTTATCGGGACATAGCACAGATACGCAGTATTTT; CDR3 protein: CASSQDLSGHSTDTQYF
clone size: NA; D gene: TRBD1; V gene: TRBV19; J gene: TRBJ2-7; CDR3 DNA: TGTGCCAGTAGCGGAGGGGGACAGGGGGCATACGAGCAGTACTTC; CDR3 protein: CASSGGGQGAYEQYF
clone size: NA; D gene: TRBD1; V gene: TRBV6-5; J gene: TRBJ2-7; CDR3 DNA: TGTGCCAGCAGAGCCGGGACAGGGTCAGCTGAGCAGTACTTC; CDR3 protein: CASRAGTGSAEQYF
clone size: NA; D gene: NA; V gene: TRBV3-1/TRBV3-2; J gene: TRBJ2-1; CDR3 DNA: TGTGCCAGCAGCCCCCCCCGGGTTAATGAGCAGTTCTTC; CDR3 protein: CASSPPRVNEQFF
clone size: many; D gene: NA; V gene: TRBV2; J gene: TRBJ1-6; CDR3 DNA: TGTGCCAGCATCGACAGTTATATAGCTTCACCCCTCCACTTT; CDR3 protein: CASIDSYIASPLHF
clone size: NA; D gene: NA; V gene: TRBV5-6; J gene: TRBJ2-7; CDR3 DNA: TGTGCCAGCAGCTTCCCCAGGGCGGATTACGAGCAGTACTTC; CDR3 protein: CASSFPRADYEQYF
clone size: NA; D gene: TRBD1; V gene: TRBV5-6; J gene: TRBJ2-7; CDR3 DNA: TGTGCCAGCAACCCGACAGGGATGGAAGGCGAGCAGTACTTC; CDR3 protein: CASNPTGMEGEQYF
clone size: few; D gene: TRBD1; V gene: TRBV5-5; J gene: TRBJ1-2; CDR3 DNA: TGTGCCAGCAGCACACGGGACAGGGGATTGTATGGCTACACCTTC; CDR3 protein: CASSTRDRGLYGYTF
clone size: few; D gene: NA; V gene: TRBV6-5; J gene: TRBJ2-7; CDR3 DNA: TGTGCCAGCACCCCCGGAGAAACCTACGAGCAGTACTTC; CDR3 protein: CASTPGETYEQYF
clone size: medium-sized; D gene: NA; V gene: TRBV6-5; J gene: TRBJ2-5; CDR3 DNA: TGTGCCAGCAGTTACAGTGGGGCAGTGGGTTCAGAGACCCAGTACTTC; CDR3 protein: CASSYSGAVGSETQYF
clone size: NA; D gene: NA; V gene: TRBV12-3/TRBV12-4; J gene: TRBJ2-5; CDR3 DNA: TGTGCCAGCACTAACCAAGAGACCCAGTACTTC; CDR3 protein: CASTNQETQYF
clone size: NA; D gene: NA; V gene: TRBV3-1/TRBV3-2; J gene: TRBJ2-1; CDR3 DNA: TGTGCCAGCAGCCACATACAGGGCCGGGAGCAGTTCTTC; CDR3 protein: CASSHIQGREQFF
clone size: NA; D gene: TRBD2; V gene: TRBV19; J gene: TRBJ2-1; CDR3 DNA: TGTGCCAGCAAGAAAACTAGCGGGATTTACAGTGAGCAGTTCTTC; CDR3 protein: CASKKTSGIYSEQFF
clone size: NA; D gene: TRBD1; V gene: TRBV7-9; J gene: TRBJ2-7; CDR3 DNA: TGTGCCAGCAGCTTATACCTGACAGGGGCGGTCCACGAGCAGTACTTC; CDR3 protein: CASSLYLTGAVHEQYF
clone size: NA; D gene: NA; V gene: TRBV29-1; J gene: TRBJ2-7; CDR3 DNA: TGCAGCGCTTCGACAGGAGGCTCCTACGAGCAGTACTTC; CDR3 protein: CSASTGGSYEQYF
clone size: NA; D gene: TRBD2; V gene: TRBV5-1; J gene: TRBJ2-7; CDR3 DNA: TGCGCCAGCAGCCCCCGGACTAGCGCCTCCTACGAGCAGTACTTC; CDR3 protein: CASSPRTSASYEQYF
clone size: few; D gene: NA; V gene: TRBV2; J gene: TRBJ2-7; CDR3 DNA: TGTGCCAGCAGTGAAGCGGTAACGGGAGTCGAGCAGTACTTC; CDR3 protein: CASSEAVTGVEQYF
clone size: NA; D gene: TRBD1; V gene: TRBV5-1; J gene: TRBJ1-5; CDR3 DNA: TGCGCCAGCAGCTGGGGACAGGGAGATCAGCCCCAGCATTTT; CDR3 protein: CASSWGQGDQPQHF
clone size: NA; D gene: NA; V gene: TRBV28; J gene: TRBJ1-2; CDR3 DNA: TGTGCCAGCAGTTTCTTCCGGGACATCGTGAATGGCTACACCTTC; CDR3 protein: CASSFFRDIVNGYTF
clone size: few; D gene: TRBD1; V gene: TRBV6-5; J gene: TRBJ1-5; CDR3 DNA: TGTGCCAGCACCCAATACAGGGGGAACAATCAGCCCCAGCATTTT; CDR3 protein: CASTQYRGNNQPQHF
clone size: NA; D gene: NA; V gene: TRBV13; J gene: TRBJ2-1; CDR3 DNA: TGTGCCAGCAGTCCCAAATACAATGAGCAGTTCTTC; CDR3 protein: CASSPKYNEQFF
clone size: NA; D gene: NA; V gene: TRBV10-2; J gene: TRBJ2-7; CDR3 DNA: TGCGCCAGCAGTGAGTCGATGGCCCGGGTCTACGAGCAGTACTTC; CDR3 protein: CASSESMARVYEQYF
clone size: NA; D gene: TRBD2; V gene: TRBV27; J gene: TRBJ2-6; CDR3 DNA: TGTGCCAGCAGTCATACGGGACTAGCCCCTGGGGCCAACGTCCTGACTTTC; CDR3 protein: CASSHTGLAPGANVLTF
clone size: NA; D gene: TRBD1; V gene: TRBV5-4; J gene: TRBJ1-2; CDR3 DNA: TGTGCCAGCAGCTTGGCCAGGGACAGGGACACCTATGGCTACACCTTC; CDR3 protein: CASSLARDRDTYGYTF
clone size: NA; D gene: NA; V gene: TRBV11-1; J gene: TRBJ2-7; CDR3 DNA: TGTGCCAGCAGCTTAGAGCAGGGGTCCTACGAGCAGTACTTC; CDR3 protein: CASSLEQGSYEQYF
clone size: NA; D gene: TRBD2; V gene: TRBV11-3; J gene: TRBJ2-7; CDR3 DNA: TGTGCCAGCAGTACTCCTGGGACTAGCGGGACCTACGAGCAGTACTTC; CDR3 protein: CASSTPGTSGTYEQYF
clone size: NA; D gene: NA; V gene: TRBV6-2/TRBV6-3; J gene: TRBJ2-7; CDR3 DNA: TGTGCCAGCAGTTACACCTTAGCTTACGAGCAGTACTTC; CDR3 protein: CASSYTLAYEQYF
clone size: NA; D gene: NA; V gene: TRBV3-1/TRBV3-2; J gene: TRBJ1-5; CDR3 DNA: TGTGCCAGCAGCCAAGAGTATAGCAATCAGCCCCAGCATTTT; CDR3 protein: CASSQEYSNQPQHF
clone size: NA; D gene: NA; V gene: TRBV2; J gene: TRBJ1-2; CDR3 DNA: TGTGCCAGGATATGGGCGGGGGAAGTCGGCTATGGCTACACCTTC; CDR3 protein: CARIWAGEVGYGYTF
clone size: NA; D gene: TRBD2; V gene: TRBV6-4; J gene: TRBJ2-1; CDR3 DNA: TGTGCCAGCAGTGAACGAGCCCGACTAGCGGGGGTATACAATGAGCAGTTCTTC; CDR3 protein: CASSERARLAGVYNEQFF
clone size: NA; D gene: TRBD1; V gene: TRBV11-2; J gene: TRBJ2-7; CDR3 DNA: TGTGCCAGCATCCTCCAACCGACAGGGCGCTACGAGCAGTACTTC; CDR3 protein: CASILQPTGRYEQYF
clone size: NA; D gene: NA; V gene: TRBV5-4; J gene: TRBJ2-7; CDR3 DNA: TGTGCCAGCAGCTTGGCGGGGATCCAGTCCTACGAGCAGTACTTC; CDR3 protein: CASSLAGIQSYEQYF
clone size: NA; D gene: NA; V gene: TRBV19; J gene: TRBJ1-2; CDR3 DNA: TGTGCCAGTAAGGCGGGGCGGAACTATGGCTACACCTTC; CDR3 protein: CASKAGRNYGYTF
clone size: NA; D gene: TRBD1; V gene: TRBV11-2; J gene: TRBJ1-4; CDR3 DNA: TGTGCCAGCAGCTCCGGGACAGCCGAGGAACTGTTTTTT; CDR3 protein: CASSSGTAEELFF
clone size: NA; D gene: NA; V gene: TRBV28; J gene: TRBJ1-2; CDR3 DNA: TGTGCCAGCAGTTTGATCCCCAGGAACTATGGCTACACCTTC; CDR3 protein: CASSLIPRNYGYTF
clone size: NA; D gene: NA; V gene: TRBV14; J gene: TRBJ2-7; CDR3 DNA: TGTGCCAGCAGCCAAGGAGGGACACTGTCCTACGAGCAGTACTTC; CDR3 protein: CASSQGGTLSYEQYF
clone size: NA; D gene: NA; V gene: TRBV10-3; J gene: TRBJ1-5; CDR3 DNA: TGTGCCATCAGTGTCGGGGGGGATAGCAATCAGCCCCAGCATTTT; CDR3 protein: CAISVGGDSNQPQHF
clone size: NA; D gene: NA; V gene: TRBV9; J gene: TRBJ1-2; CDR3 DNA: TGTGCCAGCGCAAGCGGGGAAAACTATGGCTACACCTTC; CDR3 protein: CASASGENYGYTF
clone size: NA; D gene: NA; V gene: TRBV7-9; J gene: TRBJ1-4; CDR3 DNA: TGTGCCAGCAGCTTCCCTGTCCCTAATGAAAAACTGTTTTTT; CDR3 protein: CASSFPVPNEKLFF
clone size: NA; D gene: TRBD1; V gene: TRBV5-1; J gene: TRBJ2-7; CDR3 DNA: TGCGCCAGCAGCTTTGCCCAGGGGGTCGGCGAGCAGTACTTC; CDR3 protein: CASSFAQGVGEQYF
clone size: few; D gene: NA; V gene: TRBV29-1; J gene: TRBJ1-2; CDR3 DNA: TGCAGCGTTCCGTATGCCCACAATGGCTACACCTTC; CDR3 protein: CSVPYAHNGYTF
clone size: NA; D gene: NA; V gene: TRBV4-1; J gene: TRBJ1-5; CDR3 DNA: TGCGCCAGCAGCCGGCCTGGCAATCAGCCCCAGCATTTT; CDR3 protein: CASSRPGNQPQHF
clone size: NA; D gene: NA; V gene: TRBV7-9; J gene: TRBJ2-7; CDR3 DNA: TGTGCCAGCAGCCCGGGACTTAGTAGCGACGAGCAGTACTTC; CDR3 protein: CASSPGLSSDEQYF
clone size: NA; D gene: NA; V gene: TRBV3-1/TRBV3-2; J gene: TRBJ1-1; CDR3 DNA: TGTGCCAGCAGCCTAGACCTCCGGGGGACTGAAGCTTTCTTT; CDR3 protein: CASSLDLRGTEAFF
clone size: NA; D gene: NA; V gene: TRBV21-1; J gene: TRBJ1-2; CDR3 DNA: TGTGCCAGCAGCAAAGGCGGCAGGGCGCCTGCTAACTATGGCTACACCTTC; CDR3 protein: CASSKGGRAPANYGYTF
clone size: NA; D gene: TRBD1; V gene: TRBV7-9; J gene: TRBJ2-7; CDR3 DNA: TGTGCCAGCAGCTCCCGACAGGGTGGCTACGAGCAGTACTTC; CDR3 protein: CASSSRQGGYEQYF
clone size: NA; D gene: NA; V gene: TRBV10-2; J gene: TRBJ1-5; CDR3 DNA: TGCGCCAGCAGTGGAGGGGGTAGCAATCAGCCCCAGCATTTT; CDR3 protein: CASSGGGSNQPQHF